What follows are 28 T cell receptor beta chains derived from one specimen sequenced in a study of OX40 agonist ivuxolimab in advanced cancers. Clones were read by immunoSEQ multiplex PCR, and TCRdb kept only the in-frame ones, dropping some. Altogether about 26,000 clones are present, 83% being singletons, with the ten largest covering around 12%. The source material was CD4+ or CD8+ T cells sorted from blood, sampled in a trial of the OX40 agonist ivuxolimab. The receptors were gathered from an adult with an advanced solid tumor such as melanoma, head and neck, liver or kidney cancer.

V usage is TRBV5-4 and J usage is TRBJ2-1; 7 positions agree with TRBD2. CDR3 length equals 15 residues. J gave up 1 base and V 5 bases, and 6 bases lay outside the gene matches. CDR1 is SGHNT and CDR2 is YYREEE in the germline V gene (reference sequence). The DNA for the CDR3 is TGTGCCAGCAGGCCGGGACTACCGTCCTACAATGAGCAGTTCTTC. It specifies CASRPGLPSYNEQFF.

CDR3: CASSAGTSSTDTQYF. The CDR3 region has the DNA TGTGCCAGCAGCGCCGGGACCTCAAGCACAGATACGCAGTATTTT. This chain links TRBV9 with TRBJ2-3; D tentatively fits TRBD1 or TRBD2 (5 bases each). Trimming left V 3 bases short and J 0 bases short, with 11 bases between. This CDR3 is 15 amino acids long. Per the germline V gene, CDR1 is SGDLS and CDR2 is YYNGEE.

Only one count was recorded for this clone. V gene TRBV29-1 combines with J gene TRBJ2-3, with D perhaps TRBD2 (5 bases). Germline loops: CDR1 SQVTM, CDR2 ANQGSEA. Trimming stripped 0 bases from V and 2 bases from J, with 9 bases between. This CDR3 region has 14 residues. CDR3 sequence: CSVEDGVYTDTQYF. DNA for the CDR3: TGCAGCGTTGAAGACGGGGTCTACACAGATACGCAGTATTTT.

The J gene is TRBJ1-6, the V gene TRBV12-2; the table assigns TRBD1, which was not confirmed against the DNA. TRBV12-2 is classified as a pseudogene. CDR3 length equals 13 residues. CDR3: CASRLQGFSPLHF. CDR3 nucleotide sequence: TGTGCAAGTCGCTTACAGGGCTTTTCACCCCTCCACTTT.

This chain uses TRBV11-2 with TRBJ2-7; no clear D gene. The CDR3 runs 15 residues. Trimming shortened V by 0 bases and J by 1 base, and 10 bases separated the two germline ends. The germline CDR1 and CDR2 sequences are SGHAT and FQNNGV. In DNA form, the CDR3 reads TGTGCCAGCAGCTTAGATTCATCATTATCCTACGAGCAGTACTTC. It codes for CASSLDSSLSYEQYF. Using reference TRBV11-2 and TRBJ2-7 for the parts outside the CDR3, the full variable domain is EAGVAQSPRYKIIEKRQSVAFWCNPISGHATLYWYQQILGQGPKLLIQFQNNGVVDDSQLPKDRFSAERLKGVDSTLKIQPAKLEDSAVYLCASSLDSSLSYEQYFGPGTRLTVT.

The chain joins TRBV7-9 to TRBJ2-1, with D hard to call. Germline CDR1 SEHNR, CDR2 FQNEAQ (reference sequence). The CDR3 covers 12 residues. V lost 1 base, J lost 7 bases, and 5 bases lay in between. The CDR3 spells CASSLVVNEQFF. CDR3 bases: TGTGCCAGCAGCTTAGTCGTAAATGAGCAGTTCTTC.

The rearrangement uses TRBV15 and TRBJ2-7; 7 bases map to TRBD2. This CDR3 contains 17 residues. Germline V gene data show CDR1 as LNHNV and CDR2 as YYDKDF (reference sequence). V shed 1 base, J shed 2 bases, and the junction held 11 bases outside the gene matches. The DNA for the CDR3 is TGTGCCACCAGCAGAGGAGAGGGGCTAGCGGATACCTACGAGCAGTACTTC. It yields the protein CATSRGEGLADTYEQYF.

This chain uses TRBV7-3 with TRBJ1-1; no clear D gene. The length of the CDR3 is 13 residues. V lost 2 bases and J 8 bases, leaving 12 bases between the germline ends. Looked up from germline, CDR1 is SGHTA and CDR2 is FQGTGA. The CDR3 nucleotides are TGTGCCAGCAGCTTAGGGGTCGGCGTCGAAGCTTTCTTT. Translating gives CASSLGVGVEAFF.

The rearrangement joins TRBV27 to TRBJ1-1; 8 nucleotides align to TRBD1. The CDR3 spans 14 residues. J was trimmed by 0 bases and V by 7 bases; bases with no gene match: 4. Germline-derived CDR1 and CDR2 are MNHEY and SMNVEV (reference sequence). Here the CDR3 reads CASKGQGLNTEAFF. The DNA of the CDR3 is TGTGCCAGCAAAGGACAGGGCTTGAACACTGAAGCTTTCTTT.

This rearrangement joins TRBV4-2 to TRBJ1-5; perhaps TRBD1 as D (5 bases). In germline, CDR1 is LGHNA, CDR2 YNFKEQ. This CDR3 has 15 amino acids. Trimming shortened V by 2 bases and J by 0 bases, and 8 bases separated the two germline ends. CDR3 amino acids: CASSQQGFSNQPQHF. The CDR3 DNA reads as TGTGCCAGCAGCCAACAGGGTTTTAGCAATCAGCCCCAGCATTTT.

The chain has TRBV27 and TRBJ1-2, with a possible D match to TRBD1 (5 bases). V lost 0 bases to trimming and J lost 6 bases, with 17 bases between them. Looked up from germline, CDR1 is MNHEY and CDR2 is SMNVEV (reference sequence). The CDR3 is made up of 16 amino acids. This CDR3 is CASSLSSGRVVDGYTF. The CDR3, as DNA: TGTGCCAGCAGTTTATCGAGCGGCAGGGTAGTCGATGGCTACACCTTC.

In DNA, the CDR3 is TGTGCCAGCAGCCAAGGCGCCAGGTACACTGAAGCTTTCTTT. Translated, it gives CASSQGARYTEAFF. The V call is TRBV14, the J call TRBJ1-1; D is uncertain. V lost 1 base, J lost 3 bases, and 9 bases lay in between. CDR1 SGHDN and CDR2 FVKESK come from the germline V gene. The CDR3 has 14 residues.

This rearrangement joins TRBV13 to TRBJ1-2, with D possibly being TRBD1 (5 bases). This CDR3 contains 16 residues. V was shortened by 4 bases and J by 6 bases, with 21 bases between the two germline ends. Germline loops: CDR1 PRHDT, CDR2 FYEKMQ (reference sequence). The CDR3: CASSSTSEGRLDGYTF. The CDR3 DNA reads as TGTGCCAGCAGCTCCACTTCCGAGGGGCGGTTAGATGGCTACACCTTC.

V and J are TRBV2 and TRBJ2-5; TRBD1 or TRBD2 may be the D gene (6 bases each). The CDR3 totals 18 residues. The germline V and J ends were trimmed by 8 bases and 2 bases, with 27 bases remaining between them. The germline V gene encodes CDR1 SNHLY and CDR2 FYNNEI. CDR3 protein: CASLRETGRTSRQETQYF. CDR3 DNA: TGTGCCAGCTTAAGAGAGACAGGCCGCACTAGCCGACAAGAGACCCAGTACTTC.

This clone was counted a single time. The chain couples TRBV11-3 to TRBJ2-1; no clear D. V was cut by 1 base and J by 9 bases, with 10 bases left in between. The CDR3 extends over 13 amino acids. Germline assignment: CDR1 SGHNT and CDR2 YENEEA. The CDR3, as DNA: TGTGCCAGCAGCTTAGGGGCTAGTTTTGAGCAGTTCTTC. This translates into CASSLGASFEQFF.

The CDR3: CASSHLDGDSYGYTF. CDR3 sequence (DNA): TGCGCCAGCAGCCACTTGGACGGAGACTCCTATGGCTACACCTTC. The V and J genes are TRBV4-1 and TRBJ1-2, with D hard to call. Deletions cut 3 bases from V and 4 bases from J, with 15 bases between. The germline V gene has CDR1 MGHRA and CDR2 YSYEKL. This CDR3 spans 15 amino acids.

This chain uses TRBV30 with TRBJ2-7; D may be TRBD1 (6 bases). Germline V gene data show CDR1 as GTSNPN and CDR2 as SVGIG (reference sequence). Between the trimmed V and J ends, which lost 4 bases and 6 bases, there was a span of 13 bases. This CDR3 comprises 12 residues. For the CDR3, the DNA is TGTGCCTGGACCCTAGGACAGACCGAGCAGTACTTC. It is translated as CAWTLGQTEQYF.

This clone was counted between two and nine times. This rearrangement joins TRBV2 to TRBJ2-1; maybe TRBD2 (6 bases). The CDR3 runs to 15 residues. V lost 8 bases to trimming and J lost 0 bases, with 14 bases between them. Germline CDR1 SNHLY, CDR2 FYNNEI. In DNA, the CDR3 is TGTGCCAGCGCTGACATAGCGGCCTCCTACAATGAGCAGTTCTTC. The encoded protein is CASADIAASYNEQFF.

The rearrangement joins TRBV28 to TRBJ2-7; D is perhaps TRBD1 (5 bases). The length of the CDR3 is 13 residues. The germline gives CDR1 MDHEN, CDR2 SYDVKM. V lost 4 bases and J lost 3, with 10 bases in between. The CDR3 loop is CASSSHDSYEQYF. The CDR3 nucleotides are TGTGCCAGCAGTTCTCACGACAGCTACGAGCAGTACTTC.

The table lists this clone with a count of one. The V and J genes are TRBV6-1 and TRBJ1-2, with D hard to call. In germline, CDR1 is MNHNS, CDR2 SASEGT. The CDR3 runs 13 residues. V lost 2 bases to trimming and J lost 4 bases, with 8 bases between them. The DNA of the CDR3 is TGTGCCAGCAGTGAACCTAGGGTCTATGGCTACACCTTC. Its protein product is CASSEPRVYGYTF.

The chain employs TRBV4-1 and TRBJ1-5; 7 bases match TRBD1. The length of the CDR3 is 18 residues. With 0 bases clipped from V and 0 bases from J, the junction kept 8 bases outside the gene matches. CDR1 is MGHRA, CDR2 YSYEKL, per germline. CDR3: CASSQDGDRDHSNQPQHF. CDR3 sequence (DNA): TGCGCCAGCAGCCAAGATGGGGACAGAGACCATAGCAATCAGCCCCAGCATTTT.

For the CDR3, the DNA is TGTGCCAGCAGCTTGGGTCAATTGAGCTCCTATAATTCACCCCTCCACTTT. Translating it yields CASSLGQLSSYNSPLHF. This chain links TRBV5-6 with TRBJ1-6; D is unclear. The ends were cut back, 0 bases at V and 0 bases at J, with 10 bases in the middle. Germline assignment: CDR1 SGHDT and CDR2 YYEEEE. This CDR3 region has 17 residues.

The rearrangement joins TRBV19 to TRBJ1-1; D gene unclear. V was cut by 9 bases and J by 2 bases, with 10 bases left in between. The CDR3 totals 12 residues. Germline V lookup: CDR1 LNHDA, CDR2 SQIVND (reference sequence). The CDR3 nucleotides read TGTGCCAGCAAGGTGGGTAACACTGAAGCTTTCTTT. It codes for CASKVGNTEAFF.

This clone has just a few counts. The chain recombines TRBV6-5 with TRBJ2-2, with D uncertain. CDR3 size: 15 residues. Trimming shortened V by 7 bases and J by 1 base, and 13 bases separated the two germline ends. CDR1 and CDR2 from the germline V gene are MNHEY and SVGAGI. CDR3 DNA: TGTGCCAGCACCCGTAGCTCGGAGAACACCGGGGAGCTGTTTTTT. Translating gives CASTRSSENTGELFF.

The chain carries TRBV6-5 and TRBJ1-2, with D maybe TRBD1 (5 bases). The CDR3 loop spans 14 amino acids. The germline V gene encodes CDR1 MNHEY and CDR2 SVGAGI. The V end was cut by 2 bases, the J end by 5 bases, with 12 bases between. The CDR3 DNA reads TGTGCCAGCAGTTACGGGGGGGACCAATATGGCTACACCTTC. This gives the protein CASSYGGDQYGYTF.

The chain uses TRBV6-5 and TRBJ2-7, with 7 bases aligning to TRBD1. CDR1 is MNHEY and CDR2 is SVGAGI in the germline V gene. V dropped 7 bases and J dropped 4; count of bases not matched to a gene: 7. This CDR3 comprises 13 residues. The CDR3 here is CASTADRSYEQYF. The CDR3 DNA follows: TGTGCCAGCACGGCGGACAGGAGTTACGAGCAGTACTTC.

The genes are TRBV2 and TRBJ1-1, with 7 positions matching TRBD1. The germline gives CDR1 SNHLY, CDR2 FYNNEI. Trimming took 8 bases from V and 2 from J; bases not matched to a gene: 14. The CDR3 has 16 amino acids. DNA of the CDR3: TGTGCCAGCCACCGACAGGGAATAGATCCCAACACTGAAGCTTTCTTT. It translates to CASHRQGIDPNTEAFF.

The V call is TRBV10-3, the J call TRBJ1-2; 10 bases match TRBD1. V shed 7 bases, J shed 6 bases, and the junction held 2 bases outside the gene matches. Germline lookup yields CDR1 ENHRY and CDR2 SYGVKD. This CDR3 is built from 12 residues. The CDR3 protein is CAINGQGDGYTF. The CDR3 DNA reads TGTGCCATCAACGGACAGGGGGATGGCTACACCTTC.